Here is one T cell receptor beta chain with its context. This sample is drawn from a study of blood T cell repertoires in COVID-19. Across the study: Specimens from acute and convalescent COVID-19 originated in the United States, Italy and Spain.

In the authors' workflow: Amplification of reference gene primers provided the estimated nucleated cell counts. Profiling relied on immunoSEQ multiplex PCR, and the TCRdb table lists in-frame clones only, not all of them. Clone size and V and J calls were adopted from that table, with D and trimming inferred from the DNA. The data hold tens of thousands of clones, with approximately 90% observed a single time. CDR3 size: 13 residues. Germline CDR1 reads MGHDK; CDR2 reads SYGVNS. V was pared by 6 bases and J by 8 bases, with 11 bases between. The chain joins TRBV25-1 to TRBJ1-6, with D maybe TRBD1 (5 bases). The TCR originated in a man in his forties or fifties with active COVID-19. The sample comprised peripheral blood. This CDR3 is CASRNRWDSPLHF. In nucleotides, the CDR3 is TGTGCCAGCAGGAACAGGTGGGATTCACCCCTCCACTTT.